This record concerns one T cell receptor beta chain sequence. The data originate from a study of PD-1 blockade in mismatch repair-deficient tumors. V dropped 1 base and J dropped 6; count of bases not matched to a gene: 17. The CDR3 loop spans 18 amino acids. CDR1 is SGHAT, CDR2 FQNNGV, per germline. Some clones are missing from TCRdb's copy, which holds only in-frame ones; the method was immunoSEQ multiplex PCR. The data show 75,000 to 80,000 clones, approximately 78% seen once. This TCR was recovered from an adult with mismatch repair-deficient cancer. The source was peripheral blood, collected 44 weeks after starting pembrolizumab. This chain connects TRBV11-2 to TRBJ1-2, with 7 bases fitting TRBD1. The CDR3 reads CASSLVGGRSPTMDGYTF. The CDR3 DNA follows: TGTGCCAGCAGCTTAGTAGGGGGCAGGTCCCCGACCATGGATGGCTACACCTTC.